The 30 T cell receptor beta chains below all came from one sample that was sequenced in a study of T cell repertoires in aging, cancer and after chemotherapy. A mixed TRB-A/B primer pool amplified rearranged TRB by multiplex touch-down PCR. TCRdb processed the multiplex PCR reads anew with MiXCR; each CDR3 protein has one entry. The sample consists of 900 to 1,300 distinct CDR3 sequences, 25% to 30% of them appearing once. Peripheral blood genomic DNA, not sorted cells or RNA, was the template. Specimen: blood. These receptors were taken from a human donor with a blood cancer.

This clonotype is medium-sized (0.01 to 0.1%) by share. The genes are TRBV20-1 and TRBJ1-4, with 8 positions matching TRBD1. Per the germline V gene, CDR1 is DFQATT and CDR2 is SNEGSKA (reference sequence). The CDR3 is made up of 14 amino acids. V was clipped by 0 bases and J by 7 bases; unmatched bases: 4. CDR3 DNA sequence: TGCAGTGCTAGAGACCCCAGGGGGCCTGAAAAACTGTTTTTT. This sequence encodes CSARDPRGPEKLFF.

By proportion, this clonotype is large. V usage is TRBV6-6 and J usage is TRBJ2-1; TRBD2 aligns across 13 bases. CDR3 length: 17 amino acids. Per the germline V gene, CDR1 is MNHNY and CDR2 is SVGAGI (reference sequence). Trimming took 4 bases from V and 7 from J; bases not matched to a gene: 10. The CDR3 sequence: CASSSTLAGGPRNEQFF. The CDR3 bases are TGTGCCAGCAGTTCGACACTAGCGGGAGGGCCGAGAAATGAGCAGTTCTTC.

V usage is TRBV7-9 and J usage is TRBJ2-1; D is unclear. CDR1 is SEHNR and CDR2 is FQNEAQ in the germline V gene (reference sequence). This CDR3 spans 14 amino acids. Trimming removed 2 bases at V and 5 bases at J, with 10 bases between. The CDR3: CASSLLSSHNEQFF. The CDR3 DNA sequence: TGTGCCAGCAGCTTATTAAGTAGCCACAATGAGCAGTTCTTC.

The chain couples TRBV27 to TRBJ2-1; tentatively, D is TRBD1 or TRBD2 (5 bases each). V was cut by 0 bases and J by 4 bases, with 13 bases left in between. The germline V gene encodes CDR1 MNHEY and CDR2 SMNVEV (reference sequence). The CDR3 extends over 16 amino acids. This CDR3 reads CASSLSQGTLYNEQFF. The CDR3 region has the DNA TGTGCCAGCAGTTTATCTCAAGGGACGCTATACAATGAGCAGTTCTTC.

This clonotype is medium-sized (0.01 to 0.1%) in the sample. The chain uses TRBV12-3 or TRBV12-4 and TRBJ1-5; D unclear. This CDR3 region has 14 residues. V was cut by 3 bases and J by 2 bases, with 8 bases left in between. The CDR3 loop is CASSLGGGNQPQHF. The CDR3 coding sequence is TGTGCCAGCAGTTTGGGCGGGGGCAATCAGCCCCAGCATTTT.

In this sample, this clonotype turned up once. The chain carries TRBV29-1 and TRBJ2-1, with D perhaps assigned TRBD1 or TRBD2 (6 bases each). CDR1 and CDR2 from the germline V gene are SQVTM and ANQGSEA. Trimming cost V 6 bases and J 12 bases, with 18 bases left between them. The CDR3 runs to 12 residues. The CDR3 reads CSVHRAGLGQFF. Written as DNA, the CDR3 is TGCAGCGTCCACAGGGCGGGACTGGGGCAGTTCTTC.

In this sample, this clonotype is medium-sized. The chain has TRBV7-2 and TRBJ2-2; no reliable D call. The CDR3 sequence is 16 residues long. Between the trimmed V and J ends, which lost 1 base and 6 bases, there was a span of 15 bases. Germline V gene sequence: CDR1 SGHTA, CDR2 FQGNSA. CDR3 coding DNA: TGTGCCAGCAGCTTAGTAACCCTTTTTACGGCCGGGGAGCTGTTTTTT. This sequence encodes CASSLVTLFTAGELFF.

V and J are TRBV6-2 or TRBV6-3 and TRBJ2-1, with 9 bases fitting TRBD2. V was pared by 4 bases and J by 4 bases, with 8 bases of the junction left unmatched. There are 16 residues in the CDR3. Germline V gives CDR1 MNHEY, CDR2 SVGEGT. The CDR3 bases are TGTGCCAGCAGTTCTATAGCGGGAGTGTCTTACAATGAGCAGTTCTTC. It codes for CASSSIAGVSYNEQFF.

The gene calls are TRBV9 and TRBJ1-6; D ambiguous. CDR1 SGDLS and CDR2 YYNGEE come from the germline V gene. The V end lost 0 bases, the J end lost 10 bases, and 8 bases lay between the germline ends. The CDR3 extends over 13 amino acids. In DNA form, the CDR3 reads TGTGCCAGCAGCGTAGAAGGAAACTCACCCCTCCACTTT. It encodes CASSVEGNSPLHF.

In regard to this clonotype: The germline gene is not matched at one end of the junction; a read error may be the cause. The rearrangement links TRBV5-1 to TRBJ2-5; 7 bases map to TRBD2. CDR3 length equals 16 residues. In germline, CDR1 is SGHRS, CDR2 YFSETQ. CDR3: CASSLTAGLTAETQNF. The DNA of the CDR3 is TGCGCCAGCAGCTTAACAGCGGGACTAACGGCGGAGACCCAGAACTTC.

This clonotype is deemed large. The rearrangement uses TRBV19 and TRBJ2-5; D not certain. CDR1 LNHDA and CDR2 SQIVND come from the germline V gene (reference sequence). This CDR3 has 12 residues. Trimming pared 6 bases from V and 4 bases from J, leaving 9 bases between. The CDR3 region is CASSATRETQYF. In DNA, the CDR3 is TGTGCCAGTAGCGCGACCAGAGAGACCCAGTACTTC. Combining the CDR3 with reference TRBV19 and TRBJ2-5 gives the whole variable domain DGGITQSPKYLFRKEGQNVTLSCEQNLNHDAMYWYRQDPGQGLRLIYYSQIVNDFQKGDIAEGYSVSREKKESFPLTVTSAQKNPTAFYLCASSATRETQYFGPGTRLLVL.

This clonotype is classed as large. The gene calls are TRBV13 and TRBJ2-1, with TRBD2 identical over 11 bases. The CDR3 is 16 amino acids. Germline V CDR1 and CDR2: PRHDT, FYEKMQ (reference sequence). Trimming removed 0 bases from V and 3 bases from J; junction bases left unmatched: 1. The CDR3 protein is CASSLGLAGVYNEQFF. For the CDR3, the DNA is TGTGCCAGCAGCTTAGGACTAGCGGGAGTCTACAATGAGCAGTTCTTC.

By frequency in the sample, this clonotype is medium-sized. The chain combines TRBV18 with TRBJ1-1, with 8 positions matching TRBD1. The CDR3 covers 13 residues. Unmatched junction bases numbered 4, after V lost 3 bases and J lost 7 bases. Germline lookup yields CDR1 KGHSH and CDR2 LQKENI. The CDR3 sequence: CASSPPDRDEAFF. The CDR3 coding sequence is TGTGCCAGCTCACCCCCGGACAGGGATGAAGCTTTCTTT.

V is TRBV5-5 and J is TRBJ1-6; weak D call: TRBD1 (5 bases). The CDR3 consists of 15 residues. Germline V gene data show CDR1 as SGHKS and CDR2 as YYEKEE (reference sequence). The ends were cut back, 3 bases at V and 10 bases at J, with 17 bases in the middle. DNA for the CDR3: TGTGCCAGCAGCTCGGGGACGGGGGGGGTATCACCCCTCCACTTT. Protein product: CASSSGTGGVSPLHF.

This clonotype was picked up a small number of times. The CDR3 coding sequence is TGCAGTGTGTGGTGGACCGGGGGGTATGGCTACACCTTC. Amino acids: CSVWWTGGYGYTF. The chain carries TRBV20-1 and TRBJ1-2; D might be TRBD1 (5 bases). CDR3 length equals 13 residues. V dropped 7 bases and J dropped 5 bases, with 17 bases sitting between them. Germline assignment: CDR1 DFQATT and CDR2 SNEGSKA (reference sequence).

This chain uses TRBV27 with TRBJ2-1; 9 bases line up with TRBD2. The germline CDR1 and CDR2 sequences are MNHEY and SMNVEV (reference sequence). This CDR3 is 17 amino acids long. J gave up 8 bases and V 6 bases, and 17 bases lay outside the gene matches. As DNA, the CDR3 is TGTGCCAGCAGACTATGGGGGGGCGGGAGGGCCATGGATGAGCAGTTCTTC. It translates to CASRLWGGGRAMDEQFF.

Judged by abundance, this clonotype is large. The chain carries TRBV11-1 and TRBJ1-6; D remains ambiguous. The V gene lost 5 bases and the J gene lost 8 bases, with 10 bases spanning the gap. The CDR3 loop spans 13 amino acids. Germline lookup yields CDR1 SGHAT and CDR2 FQDESV (reference sequence). This CDR3 reads CASSRQEDSPLHF. CDR3 DNA sequence: TGTGCCAGCAGCCGGCAAGAGGATTCACCCCTCCACTTT. Using reference TRBV11-1 and TRBJ1-6 for the parts outside the CDR3, the full variable domain is EAEVAQSPRYKITEKSQAVAFWCDPISGHATLYWYRQILGQGPELLVQFQDESVVDDSQLPKDRFSAERLKGVDSTLKIQPAELGDSAMYLCASSRQEDSPLHFGNGTRLTVT.

This clonotype is medium-sized. The chain couples TRBV5-1 to TRBJ2-5, with D possibly being TRBD1 (6 bases). The CDR3 has 15 residues. V was trimmed by 2 bases and J by 1 base, leaving 12 bases between them. Germline V gives CDR1 SGHRS, CDR2 YFSETQ. CDR3 in amino acids: CASSLTGQSQETQYF. CDR3 DNA: TGCGCCAGCAGCTTAACCGGACAGTCCCAAGAGACCCAGTACTTC.

Relative to its sample, this clonotype is medium-sized. The chain employs TRBV12-3 or TRBV12-4 and TRBJ1-2; D call uncertain. V lost 5 bases to trimming and J lost 6 bases, with 10 bases between them. The CDR3 is made up of 12 amino acids. The CDR3 bases are TGTGCCAGCAGTGCAAATGGGGATGGCTACACCTTC. Its protein product is CASSANGDGYTF.

On this clonotype itself: One junction end disagrees with the germline gene, perhaps due to a read error. The rearrangement joins TRBV27 to TRBJ2-2; TRBD2 agrees at 11 bases. The length of the CDR3 is 19 residues. Looked up from germline, CDR1 is MNHEY and CDR2 is SMNVEV (reference sequence). CDR3 nucleotides: TGTGCAAGCAGTTTATCGAGACTAGCGGGAAGGTCGAACACCGGGGAGCTGTTTTTT. Encoded protein: CASSLSRLAGRSNTGELFF.

A remark on this clonotype: Just one base apart from a much larger clone, this may be a read error. This sequence joins TRBV6-1 and TRBJ1-1, with 11 bases fitting TRBD1. With V trimmed by 3 bases and J by 4 bases, 1 base remained unmatched. Per the germline V gene, CDR1 is MNHNS and CDR2 is SASEGT. The length of the CDR3 is 14 residues. CDR3 protein: CASSDGTGGTEAFF. CDR3 sequence (DNA): TGTGCCAGCAGTGATGGGACAGGGGGCACTGAAGCTTTCTTT.

This clonotype was found once. This rearrangement joins TRBV18 to TRBJ2-4; 9 positions agree with TRBD1. The germline gives CDR1 KGHSH, CDR2 LQKENI. V was clipped by 6 bases and J by 8 bases; unmatched bases: 8. This CDR3 is 14 amino acids long. CDR3 nucleotide sequence: TGTGCCAGCTCCCCCCGGGACAGGGAGGACATTCAGTACTTC. Translation: CASSPRDREDIQYF. The variable domain in full, completed from reference TRBV18 and TRBJ2-4, reads NAGVMQNPRHLVRRRGQEARLRCSPMKGHSHVYWYRQLPEEGLKFMVYLQKENIIDESGMPKERFSAEFPKEGPSILRIQQVVRGDSAAYFCASSPRDREDIQYFGAGTRLSVL.

By frequency in the sample, this clonotype is medium-sized. This sequence joins TRBV20-1 and TRBJ2-3; D possibly corresponds to TRBD2 (5 bases). V dropped 7 bases and J dropped 6 bases, with 11 bases sitting between them. The germline gives CDR1 DFQATT, CDR2 SNEGSKA (reference sequence). The CDR3 spans 11 residues. CDR3: CSGPGSDTQYF. The DNA of the CDR3 is TGCAGTGGGCCGGGATCGGATACGCAGTATTTT.

The chain has TRBV28 and TRBJ1-5, with TRBD1 as a possible D gene (5 bases). The CDR3 spans 16 residues. Trimming took off 5 bases at V and 7 bases at J, with 21 bases between the two ends. The V gene's germline CDR1 is MDHEN and CDR2 SYDVKM. For the CDR3, the DNA is TGTGCCAGCAGTGCCGCCGGGACGGCCACTAGGCAGCCCCAGCATTTT. This gives the protein CASSAAGTATRQPQHF. Combining the CDR3 with reference TRBV28 and TRBJ1-5 gives the whole variable domain DVKVTQSSRYLVKRTGEKVFLECVQDMDHENMFWYRQDPGLGLRLIYFSYDVKMKEKGDIPEGYSVSREKKERFSLILESASTNQTSMYLCASSAAGTATRQPQHFGDGTRLSIL.

This chain links TRBV2 with TRBJ2-5, with D unresolved. Trimming shortened V by 1 base and J by 1 base, and 4 bases separated the two germline ends. Germline CDR1 is SNHLY and CDR2 is FYNNEI. This CDR3 region has 13 residues. In nucleotides, the CDR3 is TGTGCCAGCAGTGAAGGTATCCAAGAGACCCAGTACTTC. This translates into CASSEGIQETQYF. Full variable domain (rest looked up from reference TRBV2 and TRBJ2-5): EPEVTQTPSHQVTQMGQEVILRCVPISNHLYFYWYRQILGQKVEFLVSFYNNEISEKSEIFDDQFSVERPDGSNFTLKIRSTKLEDSAMYFCASSEGIQETQYFGPGTRLLVL.

In its sample, this clonotype is medium-sized. The CDR3 DNA reads as TGTGCCAGCAGCTTGGAGGGGCGAGCTGAGCAGTTCTTC. Its translation is CASSLEGRAEQFF. The chain joins TRBV5-8 to TRBJ2-1; D might be TRBD1 (5 bases). The CDR3 has 13 residues. Trimming stripped 0 bases from V and 9 bases from J, with 10 bases between. Germline V gives CDR1 SGHTS, CDR2 YDEGEE.

This clonotype is judged large. V is TRBV6-5 and J is TRBJ2-7, with a tentative D call TRBD2 (5 bases). The V and J ends lost 5 bases and 0 bases respectively, with 8 bases between them. Per the germline V gene, CDR1 is MNHEY and CDR2 is SVGAGI. The CDR3 is 13 residues long. Here the CDR3 DNA reads TGTGCCAGCAGTAAACTAGACTCCTACGAGCAGTACTTC. Translated: CASSKLDSYEQYF.

In this sample, this clonotype is large. This chain connects TRBV10-3 to TRBJ2-7; TRBD1 might be the D (7 bases). The CDR3 sequence is 14 residues long. Per the germline V gene, CDR1 is ENHRY and CDR2 is SYGVKD. V was shortened by 5 bases and J by 4 bases, with 15 bases between the two germline ends. CDR3 nucleotide sequence: TGTGCCATCAGTTTGACAGGGAGGCCATACGAGCAGTACTTC. Translated, it gives CAISLTGRPYEQYF.

Sample share makes this clonotype large. The CDR3 spells CASSFSGRAYEQYF. The CDR3 DNA reads TGTGCCAGCAGCTTCAGCGGGAGGGCCTACGAGCAGTACTTC. The rearrangement joins TRBV6-1 to TRBJ2-7, with 10 bases identical to TRBD2. With V trimmed by 6 bases and J by 2 bases, 4 bases remained unmatched. Germline V gene sequence: CDR1 MNHNS, CDR2 SASEGT. The CDR3 sequence is 14 residues long.

This clonotype was seen a handful of times. This rearrangement joins TRBV20-1 to TRBJ1-5; a weak D match, TRBD1 (6 bases). V lost 6 bases and J lost 7, with 19 bases in between. The CDR3 is 14 residues long. CDR1 is DFQATT and CDR2 is SNEGSKA in the germline V gene (reference sequence). In DNA, the CDR3 is TGCAGTGCCGGGGGGCAGGGCTTATTCCAGCCCCAGCATTTT. It translates to CSAGGQGLFQPQHF.